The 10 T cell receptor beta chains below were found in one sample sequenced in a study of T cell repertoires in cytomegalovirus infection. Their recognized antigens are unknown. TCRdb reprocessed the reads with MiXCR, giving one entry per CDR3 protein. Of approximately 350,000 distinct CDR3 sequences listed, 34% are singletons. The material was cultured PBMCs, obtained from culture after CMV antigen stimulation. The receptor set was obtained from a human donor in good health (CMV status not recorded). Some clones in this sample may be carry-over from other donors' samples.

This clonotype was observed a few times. As DNA, the CDR3 is TGTGCCAGCAGCGGTAATCCCTCTAGCACAGATACGCAGTATTTT. Translating gives CASSGNPSSTDTQYF. The chain is built from TRBV7-2 and TRBJ2-3; no clear D gene. Germline lookup yields CDR1 SGHTA and CDR2 FQGNSA. V gave up 5 bases and J gave up 0 bases, with 12 bases separating them. The CDR3 has 15 amino acids.

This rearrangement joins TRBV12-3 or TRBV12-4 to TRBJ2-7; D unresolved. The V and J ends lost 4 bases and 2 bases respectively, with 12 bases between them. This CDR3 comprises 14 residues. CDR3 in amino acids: CASSSVLKTYEQYF. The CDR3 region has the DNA TGTGCCAGCAGTTCGGTGCTAAAGACCTACGAGCAGTACTTC.

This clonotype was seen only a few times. The CDR3 region is CASSQQDLLPSTHNEQFF. In DNA form, the CDR3 reads TGCGCCAGCAGCCAACAAGATCTCCTCCCTTCAACCCACAATGAGCAGTTCTTC. The gene calls are TRBV4-1 and TRBJ2-1; D remains ambiguous. The V gene lost 2 bases and the J gene lost 5 bases, with 22 bases spanning the gap. From germline, CDR1 is MGHRA and CDR2 YSYEKL. There are 18 residues in the CDR3.

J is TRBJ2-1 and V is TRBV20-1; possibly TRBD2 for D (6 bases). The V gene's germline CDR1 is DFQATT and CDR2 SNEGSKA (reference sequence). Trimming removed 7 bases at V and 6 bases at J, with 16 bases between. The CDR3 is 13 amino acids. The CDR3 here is CSVAWGERNEQFF. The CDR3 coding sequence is TGCAGTGTCGCCTGGGGGGAGCGCAATGAGCAGTTCTTC.

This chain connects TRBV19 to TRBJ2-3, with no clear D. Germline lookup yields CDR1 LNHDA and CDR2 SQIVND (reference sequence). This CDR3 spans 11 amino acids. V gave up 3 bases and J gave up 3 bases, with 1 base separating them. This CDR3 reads CASSITDTQYF. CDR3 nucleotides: TGTGCCAGTAGTATTACAGATACGCAGTATTTT.

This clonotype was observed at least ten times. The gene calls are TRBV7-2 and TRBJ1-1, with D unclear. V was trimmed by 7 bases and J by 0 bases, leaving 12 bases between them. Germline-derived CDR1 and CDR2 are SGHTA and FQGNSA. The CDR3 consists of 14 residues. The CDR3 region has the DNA TGTGCCAGCACCCCCTCCGTTGTGAACACTGAAGCTTTCTTT. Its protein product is CASTPSVVNTEAFF.

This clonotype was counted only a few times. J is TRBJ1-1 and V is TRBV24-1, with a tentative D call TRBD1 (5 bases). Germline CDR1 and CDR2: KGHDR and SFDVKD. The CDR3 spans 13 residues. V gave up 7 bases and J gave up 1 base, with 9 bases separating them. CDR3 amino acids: CATREGKNTEAFF. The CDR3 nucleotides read TGTGCCACCAGAGAGGGGAAGAACACTGAAGCTTTCTTT.

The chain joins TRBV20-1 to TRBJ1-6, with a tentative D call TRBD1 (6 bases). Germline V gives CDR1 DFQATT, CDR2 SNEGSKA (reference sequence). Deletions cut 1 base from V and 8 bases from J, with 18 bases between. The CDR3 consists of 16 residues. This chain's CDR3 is CSARAPEGRGYSPLHF. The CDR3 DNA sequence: TGCAGTGCTAGAGCCCCCGAGGGTAGGGGGTATTCACCCCTCCACTTT.

CDR3 bases: TGCGCCAGCAGCCAAGAGACTAGCGGGAGCTCAGATACGCAGTATTTT. It yields the protein CASSQETSGSSDTQYF. The rearrangement uses TRBV4-3 and TRBJ2-3; 12 bases match TRBD2. Germline V lookup: CDR1 LGHNA, CDR2 YSLEER. The trim removed 0 bases at V and 4 bases at J, leaving 2 bases unmatched. CDR3 length: 16 amino acids.

The CDR3: CASRTTLQGAQAEAFF. In nucleotides, the CDR3 is TGTGCCAGCAGGACCACTTTACAGGGGGCTCAAGCTGAAGCTTTCTTT. The chain is built from TRBV6-2 or TRBV6-3 and TRBJ1-1, with TRBD1 matching over 9 bases. Losses at the gene ends were 6 bases for V and 6 bases for J; bases not matched to a gene: 14. Germline V gene sequence: CDR1 MNHEY, CDR2 SVGEGT. CDR3 length: 16 residues.